This TCR beta chain is drawn from a study of monozygotic twins with inflammatory bowel disease. TCRdb re-called the 5' RACE reads and gives one entry per CDR3 protein, without DNA. Recorded for this sample: 300,000 to 400,000 distinct CDR3 sequences. Per germline, CDR1 DFQATT and CDR2 SNEGSKA (reference sequence). CDR3 length: 13 residues. The sequencing input was blood. The rearrangement uses TRBV20-1 and TRBJ2-3; TCRdb gives TRBD1 as the D gene, but with no DNA this cannot be confirmed. The TCR was taken from a human donor with ulcerative colitis or Crohn's disease, or a healthy co-twin of an affected twin (not recorded which). The CDR3 sequence is CSAAGTATDTQYF.